These 8 T cell receptor beta chains share one sample of origin, sequenced in a study of blood T cells in healthy people across ages. The use of a sample-barcoded 5' primer and a J-beta primer mix characterized a second PCR of roughly 7 to 11 cycles. TCRdb fed the 5' RACE reads into MiXCR, producing one record per CDR3 protein. Found here are over a million distinct CDR3 sequences, around 45% of them singletons; the top ten hold around 18%. Sample: blood. The source of these receptors is a woman in her sixties in good health.

This clonotype appeared a single time. The chain is built from TRBV19 and TRBJ1-2; 8 positions agree with TRBD1. The CDR3 has 14 residues. V lost 6 bases and J lost 8; bases outside the gene matches: 11. Germline assignment: CDR1 LNHDA and CDR2 SQIVND (reference sequence). The CDR3 bases are TGTGCCAGTAGCATCCTGGACAGGGTAGACGGCTACACCTTC. As protein: CASSILDRVDGYTF. Full variable domain (rest looked up from reference TRBV19 and TRBJ1-2): DGGITQSPKYLFRKEGQNVTLSCEQNLNHDAMYWYRQDPGQGLRLIYYSQIVNDFQKGDIAEGYSVSREKKESFPLTVTSAQKNPTAFYLCASSILDRVDGYTFGSGTRLTVV.

The chain is built from TRBV10-3 and TRBJ1-2; D is possibly TRBD1 (5 bases). The CDR3 runs 14 residues. Per the germline V gene, CDR1 is ENHRY and CDR2 is SYGVKD. The V end lost 2 bases, the J end lost 7 bases, and 14 bases lay between the germline ends. The CDR3 spells CAISEAGERAGYTF. CDR3 DNA: TGTGCCATCAGTGAGGCGGGGGAGAGGGCTGGCTACACCTTC.

This clonotype turned up a few times. The chain employs TRBV13 and TRBJ2-5, with D perhaps matching TRBD1 (6 bases). Trimming removed 4 bases at V and 11 bases at J, with 20 bases between. CDR3 length: 14 amino acids. Germline V lookup: CDR1 PRHDT, CDR2 FYEKMQ (reference sequence). The CDR3 protein is CASSYKHAGAEQYF. For the CDR3, the DNA is TGTGCCAGCAGCTATAAACACGCAGGGGCGGAGCAGTACTTC. Together with reference TRBV13 and TRBJ2-5, the CDR3 gives the full variable domain: AAGVIQSPRHLIKEKRETATLKCYPIPRHDTVYWYQQGPGQDPQFLISFYEKMQSDKGSIPDRFSAQQFSDYHSELNMSSLELGDSALYFCASSYKHAGAEQYFGPGTRLLVL.

The chain uses TRBV6-1 and TRBJ1-4, with D possibly being TRBD1 (5 bases). CDR3 length: 15 amino acids. V lost 0 bases and J 2 bases, leaving 7 bases between the germline ends. From germline, CDR1 is MNHNS and CDR2 SASEGT. CDR3 protein: CASSEAGGTNEKLFF. In DNA, the CDR3 is TGTGCCAGCAGTGAAGCCGGGGGGACTAATGAAAAACTGTTTTTT.

This clonotype has only a few counts. The gene calls are TRBV2 and TRBJ2-5; tentative D call: TRBD2 (5 bases). The CDR3 consists of 15 residues. V gave up 7 bases and J gave up 11 bases, with 26 bases separating them. CDR1 is SNHLY, CDR2 FYNNEI, per germline. The chain's CDR3 is CASIHAGRLQGGQYF. CDR3 nucleotides: TGTGCCAGCATTCACGCCGGACGGCTCCAAGGCGGGCAGTACTTC. The full variable domain, its missing parts supplied by reference TRBV2 and TRBJ2-5, is EPEVTQTPSHQVTQMGQEVILRCVPISNHLYFYWYRQILGQKVEFLVSFYNNEISEKSEIFDDQFSVERPDGSNFTLKIRSTKLEDSAMYFCASIHAGRLQGGQYFGPGTRLLVL.

The rearrangement links TRBV12-3 or TRBV12-4 to TRBJ2-1; D gene unclear. This CDR3 contains 10 residues. V was shortened by 6 bases and J by 9 bases, with 6 bases between the two germline ends. The CDR3 DNA is TGTGCCAGCAGCCGGAGTGAGCAGTTCTTC. This codes for CASSRSEQFF.

On this clonotype itself: The junction shows a germline mismatch at one end, possibly a read error. J is TRBJ2-7 and V is TRBV10-3, with D tentatively TRBD1 or TRBD2 (6 bases each). The germline gives CDR1 ENHRY, CDR2 SYGVKD. CDR3 size: 15 residues. The CDR3 loop is CAITRGNRESYGQYF. In DNA, the CDR3 is TGTGCCATCACCCGGGGGAACAGGGAGTCCTACGGGCAGTACTTC.

This clonotype showed up just a few times. The chain carries TRBV13 and TRBJ2-7; 7 nucleotides align to TRBD2. The CDR3 sequence is 12 residues long. V was pared by 4 bases and J by 8 bases, with 5 bases of the junction left unmatched. CDR1 and CDR2 from the germline V gene are PRHDT and FYEKMQ (reference sequence). CDR3 DNA: TGTGCCAGCAGCTACGGGACTACCAAGCAGTACTTC. It yields the protein CASSYGTTKQYF. Variable domain in full (rest from reference TRBV13 and TRBJ2-7): AAGVIQSPRHLIKEKRETATLKCYPIPRHDTVYWYQQGPGQDPQFLISFYEKMQSDKGSIPDRFSAQQFSDYHSELNMSSLELGDSALYFCASSYGTTKQYFGPGTRLTVT.